The rows below give T cell receptor beta chains drawn from one sample of a study of patients and donors after allogeneic stem cell transplantation. Each CDR3 protein gets one entry after TCRdb re-called the RT-PCR reads with MiXCR. Of some 230,000 distinct CDR3 sequences listed, 13% to 15% are singletons. Sequences were obtained from blood, either unsorted or a sorted T cell fraction (not recorded which). The receptor source for this set is a human donor who was either an allogeneic HSCT recipient or a stem cell or donor lymphocyte infusion donor (not recorded which). It is not recorded whose cells these are; they may come from a transplant donor. Both conserved end residues are part of each CDR3. The D gene is left open where the match is weak. Expanded clones get a size class; other rows say once, few or many, or leave the size out.

clone_size | j_call | d_call | v_call | cdr3_aa | cdr3_nt
NA | TRBJ2-5 | NA | TRBV28 | CASMGLETQYF | TGTGCCAGCATGGGGTTAGAGACCCAGTACTTC
medium-sized | TRBJ1-3 | NA | TRBV15 | CATNIGNTIYF | TGTGCCACGAACATCGGAAACACCATATATTTT
NA | TRBJ2-2 | TRBD1 | TRBV4-3 | CASSQPGTGATGELFF | TGCGCCAGCAGCCAGCCCGGGACAGGGGCCACCGGGGAGCTGTTTTTT
many | TRBJ2-1 | TRBD1 | TRBV25-1 | CASFGTGTYNEQFF | TGTGCCAGCTTTGGGACAGGGACCTACAATGAGCAGTTCTTC
many | TRBJ2-1 | TRBD2 | TRBV6-5 | CASTIGSGKQFF | TGTGCCAGCACTATAGGTAGCGGGAAGCAGTTCTTC
few | TRBJ2-7 | NA | TRBV12-3/TRBV12-4 | CASSFEGEQYF | TGTGCCAGCAGTTTCGAAGGCGAGCAGTACTTC
once | TRBJ1-4 | TRBD1 | TRBV24-1 | CATSDSFGTANEKLFF | TGTGCCACCAGTGATTCCTTCGGGACAGCTAATGAAAAACTGTTTTTT
few | TRBJ2-2 | TRBD2 | TRBV20-1 | CSARDVRLAGGRDTGELFF | TGCAGTGCTAGAGATGTGAGACTAGCGGGAGGGCGGGACACCGGGGAGCTGTTTTTT
many | TRBJ2-1 | TRBD2 | TRBV11-2 | CASSSGLAGGEQFF | TGTGCCAGCAGCTCTGGACTAGCGGGAGGTGAGCAGTTCTTC
many | TRBJ2-5 | TRBD2 | TRBV6-6 | CASSYRAGEYF | TGTGCCAGCAGTTACCGAGCGGGGGAGTACTTC
many | TRBJ1-4 | TRBD1 | TRBV5-1 | CASSLHLDRGNEKLFF | TGCGCCAGCAGCCTTCACCTGGACAGGGGTAATGAAAAACTGTTTTTT
few | TRBJ2-3 | TRBD1 | TRBV5-4 | CASSLVGTGRMYF | TGTGCCAGCAGCTTGGTAGGGACAGGGAGGATGTATTTT
once | TRBJ2-1 | TRBD2 | TRBV5-4 | CASSSGLAGASEQFF | TGTGCCAGCAGCTCGGGACTAGCGGGGGCTAGTGAGCAGTTCTTC
many | TRBJ1-2 | NA | TRBV7-2 | CASSLEPAGNYGYTF | TGTGCCAGCAGCTTAGAACCGGCGGGGAACTATGGCTACACCTTC
NA | TRBJ2-4 | NA | TRBV19 | CASSIRHNPENIQYF | TGTGCCAGTAGTATACGACACAACCCAGAAAACATTCAGTACTTC
many | TRBJ1-4 | TRBD1 | TRBV5-6 | CASSGQGPNEKLFF | TGTGCCAGCAGCGGACAGGGTCCGAATGAAAAACTGTTTTTT
NA | TRBJ1-2 | TRBD1 | TRBV7-2 | CASSREGAGGYGYTF | TGTGCCAGCAGCCGAGAGGGGGCCGGTGGCTATGGCTACACCTTC
many | TRBJ2-3 | TRBD1 | TRBV6-5 | CASSYSDRGLLTDTQYF | TGTGCCAGCAGTTACTCCGACAGGGGCCTCCTCACAGATACGCAGTATTTT
once | TRBJ2-1 | TRBD2 | TRBV6-5 | CASSYAGLAANNEQFF | TGTGCCAGCAGTTACGCGGGACTAGCGGCGAACAATGAGCAGTTCTTC
NA | TRBJ1-6 | NA | TRBV19 | CASSLQGADNSPLHF | TGTGCCAGTAGTCTCCAAGGGGCGGATAATTCACCCCTCCACTTT
many | TRBJ2-5 | TRBD2 | TRBV20-1 | CSARPGLGQETQYF | TGCAGTGCTAGACCGGGACTAGGGCAAGAGACCCAGTACTTC
few | TRBJ2-7 | TRBD2 | TRBV6-5 | CASSYSGLAGVFDEQYF | TGTGCCAGCAGTTACTCAGGGCTAGCGGGAGTATTTGACGAGCAGTACTTC
NA | TRBJ1-1 | NA | TRBV29-1 | CSADSYTEAFF | TGCAGCGCCGATTCGTACACTGAAGCTTTCTTT
few | TRBJ2-5 | NA | TRBV29-1 | CSARHPKETQYF | TGCAGCGCGAGGCATCCTAAGGAGACCCAGTACTTC
once | TRBJ2-1 | TRBD2 | TRBV11-3 | CASSLAVAGPYNEQFF | TGTGCCAGCAGCCTCGCCGTAGCGGGACCTTACAATGAGCAGTTCTTC
NA | TRBJ2-1 | NA | TRBV9 | CASSVVSLAPYNEQFF | TGTGCCAGCAGCGTAGTAAGCCTAGCCCCCTACAATGAGCAGTTCTTC
few | TRBJ1-2 | NA | TRBV12-3/TRBV12-4 | CASSLLLDGYTF | TGTGCCAGCAGCCTTCTACTTGATGGCTACACCTTC
NA | TRBJ1-5 | TRBD1 | TRBV29-1 | CSVETGASQPQHF | TGCAGCGTCGAGACAGGGGCGAGTCAGCCCCAGCATTTT
few | TRBJ2-5 | TRBD2 | TRBV25-1 | CASTPPGLASQETQYF | TGTGCCAGCACCCCTCCGGGACTAGCGTCTCAAGAGACCCAGTACTTC
NA | TRBJ1-4 | TRBD1 | TRBV5-1 | CASSSDTRTGQANEKLFF | TGCGCCAGCAGCTCGGACACACGGACAGGGCAGGCTAATGAAAAACTGTTTTTT
NA | TRBJ1-4 | NA | TRBV11-2 | CASSLVGSVLTNEKLFF | TGTGCCAGCAGCTTAGTGGGTAGCGTCTTAACTAATGAAAAACTGTTTTTT
NA | TRBJ2-7 | NA | TRBV5-1 | CASSPRPGRVSYEQYF | TGCGCCAGCAGCCCCCGGCCGGGGCGTGTCTCCTACGAGCAGTACTTC
few | TRBJ1-4 | NA | TRBV7-2 | CASSLTGTNEKLFF | TGTGCCAGCAGCTTAACAGGGACTAATGAAAAACTGTTTTTT
once | TRBJ2-5 | TRBD2 | TRBV5-6 | CASSSPGTAGRETQYF | TGTGCCAGCAGCTCCCCGGGAACAGCGGGACGGGAGACCCAGTACTTC
NA | TRBJ2-2 | NA | TRBV4-3 | CTSSQDRGFSGELFF | TGCACCAGCAGCCAAGATCGAGGGTTCAGCGGGGAGCTGTTTTTT
few | TRBJ2-2 | NA | TRBV10-3 | CAIQWQGGTGELFF | TGTGCCATCCAATGGCAGGGAGGCACCGGGGAGCTGTTTTTT
many | TRBJ2-2 | NA | TRBV6-5 | CASSYSRTPGELFF | TGTGCCAGCAGTTACAGCCGTACCCCCGGGGAGCTGTTTTTT
NA | TRBJ2-5 | TRBD1 | TRBV5-5 | CASSLGQGEGGEETQYF | TGTGCCAGCAGCTTGGGACAGGGGGAAGGTGGAGAAGAGACCCAGTACTTC
few | TRBJ2-7 | NA | TRBV7-2 | CASSFRPDYEQYF | TGTGCCAGCAGCTTCCGACCCGACTACGAGCAGTACTTC
few | TRBJ2-2 | TRBD2 | TRBV7-6 | CASSLASGKGAGELFF | TGTGCCAGCAGCTTAGCTAGCGGGAAGGGAGCCGGGGAGCTGTTTTTT
NA | TRBJ2-7 | TRBD1 | TRBV20-1 | CSAGTGRVYEQYF | TGCAGTGCTGGGACAGGGAGGGTATACGAGCAGTACTTC
NA | TRBJ2-3 | NA | TRBV12-3/TRBV12-4 | CASTPLGWSKDTQYF | TGTGCCAGCACTCCTTTGGGCTGGAGCAAGGATACGCAGTATTTT
NA | TRBJ2-5 | TRBD2 | TRBV20-1 | CSASPLAGQETQYF | TGCAGTGCCAGCCCCCTAGCGGGCCAAGAGACCCAGTACTTC
NA | TRBJ2-7 | NA | TRBV5-1 | CASSYGGQPYEQYF | TGCGCCAGCAGCTACGGAGGACAGCCGTACGAGCAGTACTTC
NA | TRBJ2-2 | NA | TRBV4-2 | CASSPRGGAGELFF | TGTGCCAGCAGCCCGAGGGGTGGGGCCGGGGAGCTGTTTTTT
many | TRBJ2-3 | TRBD2 | TRBV28 | CASSPGVAGITDTQYF | TGTGCCAGCAGTCCCGGGGTAGCGGGGATCACAGATACGCAGTATTTT
NA | TRBJ2-7 | NA | TRBV7-7 | CASSLRHGAYEQYF | TGTGCCAGCAGCCTCAGGCACGGGGCCTACGAGCAGTACTTC
many | TRBJ2-2 | TRBD1 | TRBV11-2 | CASSSGTGVTTGELFF | TGTGCCAGCAGCTCCGGGACAGGCGTTACCACCGGGGAGCTGTTTTTT
NA | TRBJ2-1 | NA | TRBV7-6 | CASSLPYNEQFF | TGTGCCAGCAGCTTACCATACAATGAGCAGTTCTTC
many | TRBJ2-3 | NA | TRBV24-1 | CATSGLISSSTDTQYF | TGTGCCACCAGTGGCTTAATTAGTTCTAGCACAGATACGCAGTATTTT